Sequencing of this TCR beta chain was carried out in a study of T cells after yellow fever vaccination. Template switching with 5'RACE generated the TCR cDNA and added a universal primer site and UMIs. MiXCR, run by TCRdb on the 5' RACE reads, gives a single entry per CDR3 protein. The data contain under 250,000 distinct CDR3 sequences, 6.9% of them singletons. Study-wide findings and caveats: Weaker overall was a secondary response that nonetheless peaked faster, on day 5 versus 15. The study noted that FACS-sorted repertoires could contain abundant clonotypes contaminating from the bulk population. Most primary-vaccination clones recurred post-booster (around 95% CD4, roughly 90% CD8).

This clonotype is a singleton in its sample. The antigen is unknown. Sequenced here: CD4+ T cells sorted from PBMCs, sampled 15 days after the yellow fever booster vaccination. This receptor was taken from a man younger than 45 who received the YFV17D yellow fever vaccine.

The CDR3 sequence is CASSANSDGYTF. The CDR3 region has the DNA TGTGCCAGCAGCGCAAACAGCGATGGCTACACCTTC. The genes are TRBV21-1 and TRBJ1-2. TRBV21-1 is tagged as a pseudogene. This CDR3 is built from 12 residues.